This TCR beta chain was recovered during a study of T cells after yellow fever vaccination. TCRdb processed the 5' RACE reads anew with MiXCR; each CDR3 protein has one entry. Of around 400,000 distinct CDR3 sequences in the sample, around a tenth were seen once. This clonotype was observed at least ten times. In germline, CDR1 is ENHRY, CDR2 SYGVKD. The CDR3 covers 13 residues. V was clipped by 6 bases and J by 8 bases, with 16 bases between them. This material consisted of PBMCs, taken on the day of the first yellow fever vaccination. This chain connects TRBV10-3 to TRBJ1-2; a possible D gene is TRBD1 (6 bases). This sequence was found in a young man who received the YFV17D yellow fever vaccine. CDR3 protein: CAIRNRAQGGYTF. The CDR3 DNA is TGTGCCATCAGAAACAGGGCCCAGGGGGGCTACACCTTC.